These T cell receptor beta chains were read from a single sample in a study of blood T cells in healthy people across ages. TCRdb analysed the 5' RACE reads with MiXCR anew, one entry per CDR3 protein. The table shows hundreds of thousands of distinct CDR3 sequences, with around 45% occurring only once. Material for sequencing was blood. The receptors originated from a man in his 60s in good health. Both conserved end residues are part of each CDR3. The D gene is left open where the match is weak. Clone size is not always given. Where it is, it says once, few, many or a class for expanded clones.

d_gene: .
j_gene: TRBJ2-5
abundance: many
v_gene: TRBV7-9
CDR3aa: CASSLVIETQYF
CDR3nt: TGTGCCAGCAGCTTAGTTATAGAGACCCAGTACTTC

d_gene: .
j_gene: TRBJ1-6
abundance: .
v_gene: TRBV6-1
CDR3aa: CASSERRGLSSPLHF
CDR3nt: TGTGCCAGCAGTGAAAGACGGGGGTTGTCTTCACCCCTCCACTTT

d_gene: .
j_gene: TRBJ2-7
abundance: few
v_gene: TRBV5-1
CDR3aa: CASSAEGLGASYEQYF
CDR3nt: TGCGCCAGCAGCGCCGAGGGGCTTGGGGCCTCCTACGAGCAGTACTTC

d_gene: .
j_gene: TRBJ1-2
abundance: many
v_gene: TRBV11-2
CDR3aa: CASSPGTSYGYTF
CDR3nt: TGTGCCAGCAGCCCTGGGACCTCCTATGGCTACACCTTC

d_gene: TRBD2
j_gene: TRBJ2-1
abundance: .
v_gene: TRBV9
CDR3aa: CASSPDWTSGEDEQFF
CDR3nt: TGCGCCAGCAGCCCTGACTGGACTAGCGGGGAAGATGAGCAGTTCTTC

d_gene: TRBD1
j_gene: TRBJ1-2
abundance: .
v_gene: TRBV20-1
CDR3aa: CSAMGQKNYGYTF
CDR3nt: TGCAGTGCCATGGGACAGAAGAACTATGGCTACACCTTC

d_gene: .
j_gene: TRBJ1-2
abundance: .
v_gene: TRBV5-6
CDR3aa: CASRPRGQDYGYTF
CDR3nt: TGTGCCAGCAGACCCCGGGGGCAAGACTATGGCTACACCTTC

d_gene: .
j_gene: TRBJ1-6
abundance: .
v_gene: TRBV6-5
CDR3aa: CASSLGQGDSPLHF
CDR3nt: TGTGCCAGCAGTCTCGGGCAGGGAGACTCACCCCTCCACTTT

d_gene: TRBD1
j_gene: TRBJ2-1
abundance: .
v_gene: TRBV6-5
CDR3aa: CASSYSRDRYSYKEQFF
CDR3nt: TGTGCCAGCAGTTACTCGAGGGACAGGTACTCCTACAAGGAGCAGTTCTTC

d_gene: .
j_gene: TRBJ1-6
abundance: few
v_gene: TRBV6-5
CDR3aa: CASSYSRPYNSPLHF
CDR3nt: TGTGCCAGCAGTTACTCCCGTCCCTATAATTCACCCCTCCACTTT

d_gene: .
j_gene: TRBJ1-5
abundance: few
v_gene: TRBV6-1
CDR3aa: CASSEGLQGNQPQHF
CDR3nt: TGTGCCAGCAGTGAAGGTTTGCAGGGAAATCAGCCCCAGCATTTT

d_gene: .
j_gene: TRBJ2-7
abundance: few
v_gene: TRBV5-1
CDR3aa: CASSNSGEQYF
CDR3nt: TGCGCCAGCAGCAATTCGGGCGAGCAGTACTTC

d_gene: .
j_gene: TRBJ1-6
abundance: once
v_gene: TRBV18
CDR3aa: CASSLNGQINNSPLHF
CDR3nt: TGTGCCAGCTCACTGAACGGACAGATCAATAATTCACCCCTCCACTTT

d_gene: TRBD2
j_gene: TRBJ2-3
abundance: few
v_gene: TRBV15
CDR3aa: CATSRLKAGETDTQYF
CDR3nt: TGTGCCACCAGCAGACTTAAGGCGGGGGAAACAGATACGCAGTATTTT

d_gene: .
j_gene: TRBJ2-1
abundance: .
v_gene: TRBV7-3
CDR3aa: CASSLIPRDPGGHNEQFF
CDR3nt: TGTGCCAGCAGCTTAATCCCCCGGGACCCCGGCGGGCACAATGAGCAGTTCTTC

d_gene: TRBD2
j_gene: TRBJ2-1
abundance: .
v_gene: TRBV28
CDR3aa: CASSTRSGGLYNEQFF
CDR3nt: TGTGCCAGCAGTACCCGAAGCGGGGGCCTCTACAATGAGCAGTTCTTC

d_gene: .
j_gene: TRBJ2-7
abundance: many
v_gene: TRBV18
CDR3aa: CASTQASGGGSSYEQYF
CDR3nt: TGTGCCAGCACCCAGGCTTCCGGCGGAGGGAGCTCCTACGAGCAGTACTTC

d_gene: .
j_gene: TRBJ2-1
abundance: .
v_gene: TRBV30
CDR3aa: CAWSDTGFKQFF
CDR3nt: TGTGCCTGGAGTGATACGGGGTTTAAGCAGTTCTTC

d_gene: .
j_gene: TRBJ1-5
abundance: many
v_gene: TRBV20-1
CDR3aa: CSASWGDSNQPQHF
CDR3nt: TGCAGTGCTAGTTGGGGAGATAGCAATCAGCCCCAGCATTTT

d_gene: TRBD2
j_gene: TRBJ2-7
abundance: few
v_gene: TRBV5-1
CDR3aa: CASSLDSSGVPGEQYF
CDR3nt: TGCGCCAGCAGCTTGGATAGTAGCGGGGTACCGGGCGAGCAGTACTTC

d_gene: TRBD2
j_gene: TRBJ2-5
abundance: .
v_gene: TRBV6-2/TRBV6-3
CDR3aa: CASSMGLAGKETQYF
CDR3nt: TGTGCCAGCAGCATGGGACTAGCGGGAAAAGAGACCCAGTACTTC

d_gene: .
j_gene: TRBJ1-5
abundance: .
v_gene: TRBV7-2
CDR3aa: CASSFRMNQPQHF
CDR3nt: TGTGCCAGCAGCTTCAGGATGAATCAGCCCCAGCATTTT

d_gene: .
j_gene: TRBJ1-1
abundance: .
v_gene: TRBV7-3
CDR3aa: CASSLGGNPRAEAFF
CDR3nt: TGTGCCAGCAGCTTAGGGGGAAATCCTAGGGCTGAAGCTTTCTTT

d_gene: TRBD2
j_gene: TRBJ2-2
abundance: .
v_gene: TRBV6-6
CDR3aa: CASSYEAGRWTGELFF
CDR3nt: TGTGCCAGCAGTTACGAAGCGGGAAGATGGACCGGGGAGCTGTTTTTT

d_gene: TRBD2
j_gene: TRBJ2-1
abundance: few
v_gene: TRBV20-1
CDR3aa: CSARDISGSYNEQFF
CDR3nt: TGCAGTGCTAGAGATATTAGCGGGTCTTACAATGAGCAGTTCTTC

d_gene: .
j_gene: TRBJ2-7
abundance: .
v_gene: TRBV20-1
CDR3aa: CSATPTGPAYEQYF
CDR3nt: TGCAGTGCCACCCCCACGGGGCCAGCCTACGAGCAGTACTTC

d_gene: .
j_gene: TRBJ1-6
abundance: .
v_gene: TRBV6-5
CDR3aa: CASSYKDRNNSPLHF
CDR3nt: TGTGCCAGCAGTTACAAGGACCGAAATAATTCACCCCTCCACTTT

d_gene: .
j_gene: TRBJ1-2
abundance: .
v_gene: TRBV5-4
CDR3aa: CASSLVGSYGYTF
CDR3nt: TGTGCCAGCAGCTTGGTCGGGTCGTATGGCTACACCTTC

d_gene: .
j_gene: TRBJ2-7
abundance: .
v_gene: TRBV7-2
CDR3aa: CASSQTGTVTYEQYF
CDR3nt: TGTGCCAGCAGCCAGACCGGGACGGTTACCTACGAGCAGTACTTC

d_gene: TRBD1
j_gene: TRBJ2-5
abundance: few
v_gene: TRBV7-9
CDR3aa: CASSPTGQGEETQYF
CDR3nt: TGTGCCAGCAGCCCAACCGGACAGGGAGAAGAGACCCAGTACTTC

d_gene: .
j_gene: TRBJ1-1
abundance: .
v_gene: TRBV5-1
CDR3aa: CASSLWLGTVMNTEAFF
CDR3nt: TGCGCCAGCAGCTTATGGCTCGGGACGGTGATGAACACTGAAGCTTTCTTT

d_gene: .
j_gene: TRBJ2-7
abundance: .
v_gene: TRBV12-3/TRBV12-4
CDR3aa: CASSPQSRGYEQYF
CDR3nt: TGTGCCAGCAGTCCCCAGAGCAGGGGCTACGAGCAGTACTTC

d_gene: TRBD2
j_gene: TRBJ2-5
abundance: many
v_gene: TRBV10-3
CDR3aa: CAINRLAGPQETQYF
CDR3nt: TGTGCCATCAACAGACTAGCGGGGCCCCAAGAGACCCAGTACTTC

d_gene: .
j_gene: TRBJ2-1
abundance: few
v_gene: TRBV6-1
CDR3aa: CASSEALRRVRGNEQFF
CDR3nt: TGTGCCAGCAGTGAAGCGCTTCGGAGGGTTCGAGGGAATGAGCAGTTCTTC

d_gene: .
j_gene: TRBJ2-6
abundance: .
v_gene: TRBV6-5
CDR3aa: CASSFTPIYSGANVLTF
CDR3nt: TGTGCCAGCAGTTTCACACCAATATATTCTGGGGCCAACGTCCTGACTTTC

d_gene: .
j_gene: TRBJ1-1
abundance: .
v_gene: TRBV30
CDR3aa: CALSYVGRGAFF
CDR3nt: TGTGCCCTATCATACGTGGGGAGAGGAGCTTTCTTT

d_gene: .
j_gene: TRBJ2-5
abundance: many
v_gene: TRBV5-1
CDR3aa: CASSAGDIEQYF
CDR3nt: TGCGCCAGCAGTGCAGGGGATATTGAGCAGTACTTC

d_gene: .
j_gene: TRBJ1-1
abundance: few
v_gene: TRBV27
CDR3aa: CASSTSGAANTEAFF
CDR3nt: TGTGCCAGCAGTACCTCAGGGGCTGCCAACACTGAAGCTTTCTTT

d_gene: TRBD2
j_gene: TRBJ2-7
abundance: .
v_gene: TRBV7-2
CDR3aa: CASSFGAGPSYEQYF
CDR3nt: TGTGCCAGCAGCTTCGGAGCGGGGCCCTCCTACGAGCAGTACTTC

d_gene: TRBD1
j_gene: TRBJ1-6
abundance: .
v_gene: TRBV12-3/TRBV12-4
CDR3aa: CASSPRTGDNSPPHF
CDR3nt: TGTGCCAGCAGTCCGCGGACAGGGGATAATTCACCCCCCCACTTT

d_gene: .
j_gene: TRBJ2-7
abundance: .
v_gene: TRBV20-1
CDR3aa: CSARNRDPGTRSEQYF
CDR3nt: TGCAGTGCTAGAAACCGGGACCCGGGAACACGGAGCGAGCAGTACTTC

d_gene: .
j_gene: TRBJ2-1
abundance: .
v_gene: TRBV20-1
CDR3aa: CSARDPRGPGSYNEQFF
CDR3nt: TGCAGTGCTAGAGACCCCCGTGGGCCTGGCTCCTACAATGAGCAGTTCTTC

d_gene: .
j_gene: TRBJ2-2
abundance: .
v_gene: TRBV24-1
CDR3aa: CATRSELTGELFF
CDR3nt: TGTGCCACCAGGTCGGAACTCACCGGGGAGCTGTTTTTT

d_gene: .
j_gene: TRBJ2-7
abundance: .
v_gene: TRBV20-1
CDR3aa: CSAQGPGSYNEQYF
CDR3nt: TGCAGTGCTCAGGGCCCAGGGTCCTACAATGAGCAGTACTTC

d_gene: .
j_gene: TRBJ1-1
abundance: .
v_gene: TRBV28
CDR3aa: CASSPGGAFEAFF
CDR3nt: TGTGCCAGCAGCCCGGGAGGAGCATTTGAAGCTTTCTTT

d_gene: TRBD2
j_gene: TRBJ2-5
abundance: .
v_gene: TRBV10-2
CDR3aa: CASSRLADYNEQYF
CDR3nt: TGCGCCAGCAGTAGACTAGCGGATTACAATGAGCAGTACTTC

d_gene: .
j_gene: TRBJ2-3
abundance: .
v_gene: TRBV12-3/TRBV12-4
CDR3aa: CASRGTRGGTDTQYF
CDR3nt: TGTGCCAGCAGAGGCACTAGAGGGGGAACAGATACGCAGTATTTT